These 22 T cell receptor beta chains were all obtained from the same sample, sequenced in a study of T cell responses to AZD1222 COVID-19 vaccine. Using immunoSEQ multiplex PCR, the repertoire was profiled, and TCRdb retains in-frame clones only, with some absent. The data hold roughly 160,000 clones, with just over 90% observed a single time. The specimen comprised peripheral blood, sampled on day 0 of AZD1222 vaccination. These receptors were obtained from an adult in good health.

The V gene is TRBV18, the J gene TRBJ2-7, with D possibly being TRBD1 (6 bases). With 1 base removed from V and 4 bases from J, the gap between germline ends came to 20 bases. CDR1 and CDR2 (germline): KGHSH, LQKENI. There are 17 residues in the CDR3. CDR3 amino acids: CASSPQLGDNLYYEQYF. CDR3 DNA sequence: TGTGCCAGCTCACCACAGTTAGGGGACAACCTCTATTACGAGCAGTACTTC.

This chain connects TRBV3-1 (or the pseudogene TRBV3-2) to TRBJ2-1, with 8 bases fitting TRBD2. Germline values: CDR1 LGHDT, CDR2 YNNKEL (reference sequence). This CDR3 is built from 15 residues. Trimming took 4 bases from V and 6 from J; bases not matched to a gene: 8. The CDR3 coding sequence is TGTGCCAGCAGCCCCCGGGTTAGCGGGGCCAATGAGCAGTTCTTC. Translating it yields CASSPRVSGANEQFF.

This chain joins TRBV25-1 and TRBJ2-7; D call uncertain. V dropped 4 bases and J dropped 6 bases, with 7 bases sitting between them. The CDR3 totals 11 residues. The V gene's germline CDR1 is MGHDK and CDR2 SYGVNS. The CDR3 bases are TGTGCCAGCAGTGGTCAGAGCGAGCAGTACTTC. Translating gives CASSGQSEQYF.

The CDR3 here is CAISIGTGSYEQYF. CDR3 nucleotides: TGTGCCATCAGCATTGGGACAGGGAGTTACGAGCAGTACTTC. V usage is TRBV10-3 and J usage is TRBJ2-7; TRBD1 matches 9 bases. V gave up 6 bases and J gave up 4 bases; unmatched junction bases: 7. Germline V gives CDR1 ENHRY, CDR2 SYGVKD. The CDR3 is made up of 14 amino acids.

The rearrangement joins TRBV4-1 to TRBJ2-7, with 11 bases aligning to TRBD1. Germline CDR1 MGHRA, CDR2 YSYEKL. This CDR3 region has 15 residues. J lost 3 bases, V lost 5 bases, and 6 bases had no gene match. The CDR3 coding sequence is TGCGCCAGCAGCTCCACCGGGACAGGGGGCTACGAGCAGTACTTC. Residues: CASSSTGTGGYEQYF.

The chain is built from TRBV7-3 and TRBJ2-7, with a weak D call TRBD2 (7 bases). The length of the CDR3 is 16 residues. The V end was cut by 6 bases, the J end by 2 bases, with 20 bases between. Germline V lookup: CDR1 SGHTA, CDR2 FQGTGA. CDR3 sequence: CASSPQGRGITYEQYF. DNA of the CDR3: TGTGCCAGCAGTCCCCAGGGGCGGGGGATAACCTACGAGCAGTACTTC.

The rearrangement links TRBV7-2 to TRBJ2-7, with D possibly TRBD2 on 7 matching bases. CDR1 is SGHTA, CDR2 FQGNSA, per germline. V gave up 2 bases and J gave up 3 bases, with 14 bases separating them. CDR3 size: 15 residues. CDR3 residues: CASSLWGGQGYEQYF. The CDR3 bases are TGTGCCAGCAGCTTATGGGGGGGCCAGGGCTACGAGCAGTACTTC.

The chain recombines TRBV12-3 or TRBV12-4 with TRBJ1-5; D gene uncertain. Trimming took 2 bases from V and 3 from J, leaving 2 bases between them. The CDR3 length is 12 residues. This CDR3 is CASSLHNQPQHF. CDR3 in DNA: TGTGCCAGCAGTTTACACAATCAGCCCCAGCATTTT.

This sequence joins TRBV29-1 and TRBJ1-2; D unclear. Germline V gene data show CDR1 as SQVTM and CDR2 as ANQGSEA. The CDR3 extends over 15 amino acids. The V end was cut by 0 bases, the J end by 6 bases, with 17 bases between. The CDR3 region is CSVEDSLHPFDGYTF. DNA for the CDR3: TGCAGCGTTGAAGACAGCCTACACCCCTTTGATGGCTACACCTTC.

The V call is TRBV2, the J call TRBJ1-2; D gene uncertain. Germline CDR1 reads SNHLY; CDR2 reads FYNNEI. Trimming stripped 6 bases from V and 4 bases from J, with 3 bases between. The CDR3 runs to 10 residues. CDR3 region: CASSLYGYTF. DNA for the CDR3: TGTGCCAGCAGCCTCTATGGCTACACCTTC. The full variable domain, completed using reference TRBV2 and TRBJ1-2, is EPEVTQTPSHQVTQMGQEVILRCVPISNHLYFYWYRQILGQKVEFLVSFYNNEISEKSEIFDDQFSVERPDGSNFTLKIRSTKLEDSAMYFCASSLYGYTFGSGTRLTVV.

The chain couples TRBV19 to TRBJ1-6; tentative D call: TRBD1 (6 bases). Germline CDR1 LNHDA, CDR2 SQIVND (reference sequence). CDR3 length: 15 amino acids. The V gene lost 6 bases and the J gene lost 7 bases, with 16 bases spanning the gap. In nucleotides, the CDR3 is TGTGCCAGTAGACACAACAGGGCCTCAAATTCACCCCTCCACTTT. Its protein is CASRHNRASNSPLHF. The variable domain in full, completed from reference TRBV19 and TRBJ1-6, reads DGGITQSPKYLFRKEGQNVTLSCEQNLNHDAMYWYRQDPGQGLRLIYYSQIVNDFQKGDIAEGYSVSREKKESFPLTVTSAQKNPTAFYLCASRHNRASNSPLHFGNGTRLTVT.

The chain has TRBV7-9 and TRBJ1-4; tentatively, D is TRBD1 (6 bases). Per the germline V gene, CDR1 is SEHNR and CDR2 is FQNEAQ (reference sequence). The V and J ends lost 5 bases and 6 bases respectively, with 13 bases between them. The CDR3 covers 14 residues. The CDR3 region is CASSNDRLDEKLFF. Here the CDR3 DNA reads TGTGCCAGCAGCAATGACAGGCTAGATGAAAAACTGTTTTTT.

The chain employs TRBV18 and TRBJ1-2; 8 nucleotides match TRBD1. CDR3 length: 15 amino acids. J gave up 5 bases and V 2 bases, and 7 bases lay outside the gene matches. Germline CDR1 KGHSH, CDR2 LQKENI. CDR3 bases: TGTGCCAGCTCACCAGGGACAGGCGTCGCTTATGGCTACACCTTC. Amino acids: CASSPGTGVAYGYTF.

The J gene is TRBJ2-3, the V gene TRBV2; 9 bases are a match to TRBD2. The V gene end was trimmed by 10 bases and the J gene end by 3 bases; junction bases not matched to a gene: 8. The CDR3 has 14 amino acids. The germline CDR1 and CDR2 sequences are SNHLY and FYNNEI. CDR3 loop: CATSSGGRTDTQYF. Written as DNA, the CDR3 is TGTGCCACCTCGAGCGGGGGGCGGACAGATACGCAGTATTTT.

The rearrangement joins TRBV7-9 to TRBJ1-2, with D uncertain. V lost 1 base, J lost 9 bases, and 15 bases lay in between. Per germline, CDR1 SEHNR and CDR2 FQNEAQ (reference sequence). There are 14 residues in the CDR3. CDR3 region: CASSLGLDGVSYTF. CDR3 coding DNA: TGTGCCAGCAGCTTAGGTTTGGACGGTGTAAGCTACACCTTC. Drawing the rest from reference TRBV7-9 and TRBJ1-2, the complete variable domain is DTGVSQNPRHKITKRGQNVTFRCDPISEHNRLYWYRQTLGQGPEFLTYFQNEAQLEKSRLLSDRFSAERPKGSFSTLEIQRTEQGDSAMYLCASSLGLDGVSYTFGSGTRLTVV.

The chain employs TRBV10-1 and TRBJ2-4; D not certain. CDR1 is WNHNN and CDR2 is SYGVQD in the germline V gene (reference sequence). V dropped 2 bases and J dropped 4 bases, with 15 bases sitting between them. The CDR3 extends over 16 amino acids. This CDR3 is CASSETVRILKNIQYF. The CDR3 DNA reads as TGCGCCAGCAGTGAGACAGTCCGCATCCTTAAAAACATTCAGTACTTC.

The V call is TRBV10-1, the J call TRBJ2-7; TRBD2 might be the D (6 bases). V lost 3 bases and J 5 bases, leaving 14 bases between the germline ends. The CDR3 covers 14 residues. CDR1 and CDR2 (germline): WNHNN, SYGVQD (reference sequence). CDR3 bases: TGCGCCAGCAGTGAAAGGCTAGCGAGCGACGAGCAGTACTTC. Translating gives CASSERLASDEQYF.

This clone has a handful of counts. The V gene is TRBV6-6, the J gene TRBJ2-6, with 7 bases lining up with TRBD1. This CDR3 is 16 amino acids long. V shed 10 bases, J shed 0 bases, and the junction held 9 bases outside the gene matches. Germline V gene lookup returns CDR1 MNHNY and CDR2 SVGAGI (reference sequence). CDR3 region: CAILGGLLSGANVLTF. CDR3 DNA sequence: TGTGCCATCCTAGGGGGCCTCCTCTCTGGGGCCAACGTCCTGACTTTC.

The chain employs TRBV6-5 and TRBJ1-1; no definite D call. CDR3 length: 14 amino acids. Trimming took 4 bases from V and 0 from J, leaving 9 bases between them. Germline CDR1 is MNHEY and CDR2 is SVGAGI. The CDR3 DNA reads TGTGCCAGCAGTTTTGGCAGACTGAACACTGAAGCTTTCTTT. Protein: CASSFGRLNTEAFF.

The gene calls are TRBV11-2 and TRBJ2-7, with 7 bases matching TRBD1. The germline CDR1 and CDR2 sequences are SGHAT and FQNNGV. Germline trimming cut 4 bases from V and 7 bases from J; bases unmatched to any gene: 13. CDR3 length equals 15 residues. The CDR3, as DNA: TGTGCCAGCAGCTATACCGGGACAGTGAATGGTGAGCAGTACTTC. Its translation: CASSYTGTVNGEQYF.

J is TRBJ1-1 and V is TRBV4-2, with 8 nucleotides matching TRBD1. Germline V CDR1 and CDR2: LGHNA, YNFKEQ. Germline trimming cut 4 bases from V and 8 bases from J; bases unmatched to any gene: 3. The CDR3 loop spans 12 amino acids. CDR3 DNA: TGTGCCAGCAGCCGACACAGGGGGGAAGCTTTCTTT. Protein product: CASSRHRGEAFF.

This chain links TRBV2 with TRBJ2-5; no reliable D call. The CDR3 extends over 15 amino acids. Germline values: CDR1 SNHLY, CDR2 FYNNEI. The V and J ends lost 2 bases and 5 bases respectively, with 15 bases between them. The CDR3 DNA reads as TGTGCCAGCAGTGAAAGCCTGGTCTTTACGGAGACCCAGTACTTC. It specifies CASSESLVFTETQYF.